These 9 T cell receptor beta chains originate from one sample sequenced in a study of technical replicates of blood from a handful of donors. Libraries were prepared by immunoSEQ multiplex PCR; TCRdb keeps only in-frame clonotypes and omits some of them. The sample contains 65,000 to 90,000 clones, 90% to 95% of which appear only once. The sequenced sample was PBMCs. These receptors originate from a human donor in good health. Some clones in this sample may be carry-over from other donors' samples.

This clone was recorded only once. The CDR3 spells CASSTRGSPLHF. The CDR3 DNA follows: TGTGCCAGCAGTACCCGGGGTTCACCCCTCCACTTT. V usage is TRBV27 and J usage is TRBJ1-6; D unclear. The CDR3 has 12 amino acids. CDR1 and CDR2 (germline): MNHEY, SMNVEV (reference sequence). V lost 5 bases to trimming and J lost 9 bases, with 8 bases between them.

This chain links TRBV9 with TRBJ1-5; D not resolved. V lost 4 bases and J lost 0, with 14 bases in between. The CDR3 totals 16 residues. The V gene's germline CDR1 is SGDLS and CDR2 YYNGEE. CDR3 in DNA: TGTGCCAGCAGCTCACGTCGGGTATATAGCAATCAGCCCCAGCATTTT. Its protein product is CASSSRRVYSNQPQHF.

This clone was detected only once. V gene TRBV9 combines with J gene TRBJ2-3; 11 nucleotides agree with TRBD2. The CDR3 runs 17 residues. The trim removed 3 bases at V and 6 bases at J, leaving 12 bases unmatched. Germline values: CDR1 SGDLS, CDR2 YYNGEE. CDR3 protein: CASSGGELAGVGDTQYF. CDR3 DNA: TGTGCCAGCAGCGGCGGTGAACTAGCGGGAGTAGGGGATACGCAGTATTTT.

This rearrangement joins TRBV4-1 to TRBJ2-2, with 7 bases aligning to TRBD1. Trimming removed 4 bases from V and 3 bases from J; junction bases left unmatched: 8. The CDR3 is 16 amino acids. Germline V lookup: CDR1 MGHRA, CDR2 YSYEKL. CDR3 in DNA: TGCGCCAGCAGCCCACAGGGGATGCCAGACACCGGGGAGCTGTTTTTT. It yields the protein CASSPQGMPDTGELFF.

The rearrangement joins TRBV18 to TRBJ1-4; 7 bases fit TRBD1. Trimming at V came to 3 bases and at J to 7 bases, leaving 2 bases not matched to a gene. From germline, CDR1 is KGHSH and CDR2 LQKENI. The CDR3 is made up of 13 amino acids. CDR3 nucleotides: TGTGCCAGCTCACCCAGGGGGAGTGAAAAACTGTTTTTT. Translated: CASSPRGSEKLFF. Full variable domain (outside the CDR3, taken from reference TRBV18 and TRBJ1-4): NAGVMQNPRHLVRRRGQEARLRCSPMKGHSHVYWYRQLPEEGLKFMVYLQKENIIDESGMPKERFSAEFPKEGPSILRIQQVVRGDSAAYFCASSPRGSEKLFFGSGTQLSVL.

CDR3 coding DNA: TGTGCCAGCAGCTATTTGGGCAGGATGGATGGCTACACCTTC. Its protein is CASSYLGRMDGYTF. The chain joins TRBV7-2 to TRBJ1-2; D is undetermined. This CDR3 region has 14 residues. Germline V CDR1 and CDR2: SGHTA, FQGNSA. V was cut by 4 bases and J by 6 bases, with 15 bases left in between.

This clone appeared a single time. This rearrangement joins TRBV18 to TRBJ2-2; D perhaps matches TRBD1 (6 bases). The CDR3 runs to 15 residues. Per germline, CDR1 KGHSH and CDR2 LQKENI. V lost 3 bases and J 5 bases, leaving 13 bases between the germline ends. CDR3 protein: CASSPQRTATGELFF. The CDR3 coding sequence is TGTGCCAGCTCACCGCAACGGACAGCGACCGGGGAGCTGTTTTTT.

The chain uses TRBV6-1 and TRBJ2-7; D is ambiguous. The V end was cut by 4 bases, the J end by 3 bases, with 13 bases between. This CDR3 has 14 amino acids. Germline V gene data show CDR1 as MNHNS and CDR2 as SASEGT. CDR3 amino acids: CASSGQAVYYEQYF. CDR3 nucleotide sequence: TGTGCCAGCAGTGGACAAGCAGTATACTACGAGCAGTACTTC.

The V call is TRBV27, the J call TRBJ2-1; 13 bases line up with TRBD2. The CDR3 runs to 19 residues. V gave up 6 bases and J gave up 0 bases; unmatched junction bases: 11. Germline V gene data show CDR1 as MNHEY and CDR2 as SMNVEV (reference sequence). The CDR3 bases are TGTGCCAGCAGCTTGACGGGACTAGCGGGATGGAGCTCCTACAATGAGCAGTTCTTC. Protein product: CASSLTGLAGWSSYNEQFF.